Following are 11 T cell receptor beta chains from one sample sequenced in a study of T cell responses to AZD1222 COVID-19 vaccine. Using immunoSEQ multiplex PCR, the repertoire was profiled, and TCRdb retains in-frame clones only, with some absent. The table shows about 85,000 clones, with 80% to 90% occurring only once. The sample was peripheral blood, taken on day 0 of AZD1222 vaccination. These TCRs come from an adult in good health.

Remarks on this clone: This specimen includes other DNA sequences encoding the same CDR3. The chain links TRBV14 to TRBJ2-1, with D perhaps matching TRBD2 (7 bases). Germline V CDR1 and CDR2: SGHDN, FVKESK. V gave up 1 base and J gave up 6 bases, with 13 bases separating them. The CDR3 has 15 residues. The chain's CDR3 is CASSQAGGRGNEQFF. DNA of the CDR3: TGTGCCAGCAGCCAAGCGGGAGGCAGGGGCAATGAGCAGTTCTTC.

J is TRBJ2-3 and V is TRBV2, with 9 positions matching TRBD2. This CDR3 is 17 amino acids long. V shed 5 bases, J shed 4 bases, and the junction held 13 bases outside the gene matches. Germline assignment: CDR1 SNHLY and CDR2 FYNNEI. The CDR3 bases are TGTGCCAGCAGTCCGACTTTAGCGGGAGTCTATGCAGATACGCAGTATTTT. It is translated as CASSPTLAGVYADTQYF.

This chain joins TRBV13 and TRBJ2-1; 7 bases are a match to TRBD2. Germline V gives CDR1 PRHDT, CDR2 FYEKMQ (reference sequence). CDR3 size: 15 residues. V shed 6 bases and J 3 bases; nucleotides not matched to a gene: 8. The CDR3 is CASRRGRGSYNEQFF. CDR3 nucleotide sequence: TGTGCCAGCAGGCGAGGGAGGGGAAGCTACAATGAGCAGTTCTTC.

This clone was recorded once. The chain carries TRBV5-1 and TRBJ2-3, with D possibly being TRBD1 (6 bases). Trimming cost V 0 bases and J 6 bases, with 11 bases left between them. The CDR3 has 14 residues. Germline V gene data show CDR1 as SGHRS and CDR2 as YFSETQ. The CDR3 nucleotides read TGCGCCAGCAGCTTGGAACAGGGAACGGATACGCAGTATTTT. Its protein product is CASSLEQGTDTQYF.

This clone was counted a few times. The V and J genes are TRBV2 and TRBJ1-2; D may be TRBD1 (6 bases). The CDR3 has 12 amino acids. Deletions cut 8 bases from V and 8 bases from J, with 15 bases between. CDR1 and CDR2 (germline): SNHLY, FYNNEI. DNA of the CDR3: TGTGCCAGCTCCCGGGCAGGGGCCGGCTACACCTTC. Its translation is CASSRAGAGYTF.

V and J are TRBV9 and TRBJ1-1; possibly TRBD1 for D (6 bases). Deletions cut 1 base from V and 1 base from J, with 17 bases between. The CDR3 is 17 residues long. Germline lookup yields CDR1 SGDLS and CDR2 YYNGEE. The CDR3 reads CASSVNPSTTGNTEAFF. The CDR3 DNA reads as TGTGCCAGCAGCGTAAACCCCAGCACGACAGGGAACACTGAAGCTTTCTTT. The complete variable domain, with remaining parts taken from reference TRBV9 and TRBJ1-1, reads DSGVTQTPKHLITATGQRVTLRCSPRSGDLSVYWYQQSLDQGLQFLIQYYNGEERAKGNILERFSAQQFPDLHSELNLSSLELGDSALYFCASSVNPSTTGNTEAFFGQGTRLTVV.

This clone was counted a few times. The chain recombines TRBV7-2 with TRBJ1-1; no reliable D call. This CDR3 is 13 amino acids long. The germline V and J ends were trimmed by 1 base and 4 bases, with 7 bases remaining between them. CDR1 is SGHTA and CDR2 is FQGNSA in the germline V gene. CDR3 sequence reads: CASSLEAGTEAFF. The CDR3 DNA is TGTGCCAGCAGCTTAGAGGCGGGCACTGAAGCTTTCTTT.

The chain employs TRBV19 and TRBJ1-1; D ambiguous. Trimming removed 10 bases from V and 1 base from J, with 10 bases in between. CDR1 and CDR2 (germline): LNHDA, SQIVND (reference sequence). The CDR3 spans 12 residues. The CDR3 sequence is CANQEENTEAFF. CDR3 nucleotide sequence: TGTGCCAACCAAGAGGAGAACACTGAAGCTTTCTTT.

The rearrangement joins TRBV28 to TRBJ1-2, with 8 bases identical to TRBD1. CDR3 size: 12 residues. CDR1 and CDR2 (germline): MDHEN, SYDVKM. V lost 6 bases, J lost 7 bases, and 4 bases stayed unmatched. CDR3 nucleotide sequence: TGTGCCAGCAGCTTTGGACAGGGTGGCTACACCTTC. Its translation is CASSFGQGGYTF.

CDR3 nucleotides: TGCAGCGTTGGGACGGGGAACACCGGGGAGCTGTTTTTT. It is translated as CSVGTGNTGELFF. The J gene is TRBJ2-2, the V gene TRBV29-1, with D uncertain. CDR3 length: 13 residues. V was shortened by 4 bases and J by 1 base, with 7 bases between the two germline ends. CDR1 is SQVTM, CDR2 ANQGSEA, per germline.

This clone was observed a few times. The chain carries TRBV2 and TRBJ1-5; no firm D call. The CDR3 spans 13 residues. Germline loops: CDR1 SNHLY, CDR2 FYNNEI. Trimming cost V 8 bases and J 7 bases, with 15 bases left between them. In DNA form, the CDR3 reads TGTGCCAGCGGATCTAGGCAAAGACAGCCCCAGCATTTT. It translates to CASGSRQRQPQHF.